The present entry profiles one TCR beta chain with its context. Its antigen is as yet unknown. The PCR was carried out with 60 Vbeta primers and 13 Jbeta primers. Data came from immunoSEQ multiplex PCR; TCRdb stores just in-frame clones and leaves some out. The table includes 83,000 or so clones, approximately 80% detected once. This sample is drawn from a study of cytomegalovirus exposure and HLA in healthy donors. Points from the study as a whole: Per a prior analysis, the majority of TCR beta V segments were productive roughly 87% or roughly 30% of the time. The dataset shows that most TCR sequences were rare, while some public TCRs occurred in many donors. Common viral pathogens (according to a later analysis) appeared linked to several of the most significant clusters.

Per germline, CDR1 SGHRS and CDR2 YFSETQ. The V and J ends lost 8 bases and 6 bases, in that order; junction bases with no gene match: 7. CDR3 length equals 14 residues. J is TRBJ2-1 and V is TRBV5-1; 11 nucleotides agree with TRBD2. Material: PBMCs. The TCR originated in a woman aged 25-40 years in good health and CMV-seronegative. The CDR3 protein is CASRLAGFPNEQFF. The DNA of the CDR3 is TGCGCCAGTCGACTAGCGGGATTCCCCAATGAGCAGTTCTTC.